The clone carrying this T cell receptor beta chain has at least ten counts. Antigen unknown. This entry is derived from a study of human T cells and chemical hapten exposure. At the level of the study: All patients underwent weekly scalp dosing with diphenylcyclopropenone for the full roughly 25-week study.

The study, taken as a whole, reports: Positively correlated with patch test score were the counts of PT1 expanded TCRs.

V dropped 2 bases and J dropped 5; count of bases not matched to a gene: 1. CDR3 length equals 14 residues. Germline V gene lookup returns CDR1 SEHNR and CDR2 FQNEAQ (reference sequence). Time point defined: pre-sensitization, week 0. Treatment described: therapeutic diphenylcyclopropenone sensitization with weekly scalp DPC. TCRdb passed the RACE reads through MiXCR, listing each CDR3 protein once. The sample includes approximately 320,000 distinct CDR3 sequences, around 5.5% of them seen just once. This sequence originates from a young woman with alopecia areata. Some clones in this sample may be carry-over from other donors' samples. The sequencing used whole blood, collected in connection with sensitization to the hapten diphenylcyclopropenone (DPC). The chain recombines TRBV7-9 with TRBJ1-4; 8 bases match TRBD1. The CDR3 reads CASSLRQGNEKLFF. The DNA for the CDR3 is TGTGCCAGCAGCTTAAGACAGGGGAATGAAAAACTGTTTTTT.